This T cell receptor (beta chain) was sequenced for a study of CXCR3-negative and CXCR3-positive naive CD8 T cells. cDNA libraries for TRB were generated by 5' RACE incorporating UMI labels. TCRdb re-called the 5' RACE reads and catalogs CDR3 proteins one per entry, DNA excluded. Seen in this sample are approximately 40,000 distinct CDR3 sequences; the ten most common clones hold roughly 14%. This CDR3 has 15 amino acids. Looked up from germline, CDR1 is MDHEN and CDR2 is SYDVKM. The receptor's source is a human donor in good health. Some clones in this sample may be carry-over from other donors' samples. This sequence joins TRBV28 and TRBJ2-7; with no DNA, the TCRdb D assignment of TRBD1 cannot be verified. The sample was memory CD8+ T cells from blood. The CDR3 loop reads CASSLWAGGRDEQYF.